This T cell receptor beta chain was recorded in a study of graft-versus-host responses after intestinal transplantation. Whole-study context: Grafts that recipients had were multivisceral, liver-intestinal, or isolated intestinal transplants.

With respect to this clone: Antigen unknown. At one of its ends the junction is not consistent with the germline gene, which may arise from a read error.

Germline values: CDR1 SGHRS, CDR2 YFSETQ. The CDR3 is 16 residues long. Assay: immunoSEQ multiplex PCR; the TCRdb copy retains only in-frame clones and omits some. The table has some 130,000 clones, around nine tenths seen once; the top ten hold over 0.15%. Whole-study findings and limits: Clonal ratios of graft-versus-host to host-versus-graft in allografts were high for patients exhibiting graft-donor T cell macrochimerism. There was an association between peak levels of circulating GvH clones and early post-transplant HvG declines.

This specimen was unstimulated CD4+ T cells sorted from spleen or lymph node cells, taken before intestinal transplant. The chain recombines TRBV5-1 with TRBJ2-1, with 9 bases fitting TRBD2. This receptor was identified in a human donor who received an intestinal transplant. The DNA for the CDR3 is TGCGCCAGCAGCTTGGAAGGGGCGGGAGGGTACATTGAGCAGTTCTTC. Its translation: CASSLEGAGGYIEQFF. Using reference TRBV5-1 and TRBJ2-1 for the parts outside the CDR3, the full variable domain is KAGVTQTPRYLIKTRGQQVTLSCSPISGHRSVSWYQQTPGQGLQFLFEYFSETQRNKGNFPGRFSGRQFSNSRSEMNVSTLELGDSALYLCASSLEGAGGYIEQFFGPGTRLTVL.